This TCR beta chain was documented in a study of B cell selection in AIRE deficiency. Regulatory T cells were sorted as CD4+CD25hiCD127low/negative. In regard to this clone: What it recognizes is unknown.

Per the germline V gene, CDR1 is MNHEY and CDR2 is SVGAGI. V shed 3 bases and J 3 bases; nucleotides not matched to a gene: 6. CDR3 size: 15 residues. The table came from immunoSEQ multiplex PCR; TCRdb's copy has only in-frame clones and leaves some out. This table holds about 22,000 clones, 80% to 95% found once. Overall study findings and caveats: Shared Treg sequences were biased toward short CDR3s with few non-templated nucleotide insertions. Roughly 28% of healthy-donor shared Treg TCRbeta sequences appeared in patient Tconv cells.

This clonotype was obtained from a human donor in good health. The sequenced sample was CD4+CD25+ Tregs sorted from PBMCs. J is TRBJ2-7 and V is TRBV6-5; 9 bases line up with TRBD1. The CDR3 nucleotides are TGTGCCAGCAGTTATCACGAGGGACAGGGCTACGAGCAGTACTTC. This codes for CASSYHEGQGYEQYF.